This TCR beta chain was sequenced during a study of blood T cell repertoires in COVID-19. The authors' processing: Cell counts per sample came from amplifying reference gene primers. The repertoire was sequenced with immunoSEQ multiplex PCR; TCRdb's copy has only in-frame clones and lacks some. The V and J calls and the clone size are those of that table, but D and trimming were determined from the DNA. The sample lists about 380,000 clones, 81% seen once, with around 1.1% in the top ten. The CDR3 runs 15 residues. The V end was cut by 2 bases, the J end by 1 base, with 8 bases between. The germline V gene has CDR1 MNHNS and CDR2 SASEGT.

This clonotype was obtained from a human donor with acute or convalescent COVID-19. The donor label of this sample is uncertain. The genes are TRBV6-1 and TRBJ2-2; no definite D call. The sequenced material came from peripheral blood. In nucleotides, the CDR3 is TGTGCCAGCAGTGAAAAGCCTGAGAACACCGGGGAGCTGTTTTTT. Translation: CASSEKPENTGELFF.